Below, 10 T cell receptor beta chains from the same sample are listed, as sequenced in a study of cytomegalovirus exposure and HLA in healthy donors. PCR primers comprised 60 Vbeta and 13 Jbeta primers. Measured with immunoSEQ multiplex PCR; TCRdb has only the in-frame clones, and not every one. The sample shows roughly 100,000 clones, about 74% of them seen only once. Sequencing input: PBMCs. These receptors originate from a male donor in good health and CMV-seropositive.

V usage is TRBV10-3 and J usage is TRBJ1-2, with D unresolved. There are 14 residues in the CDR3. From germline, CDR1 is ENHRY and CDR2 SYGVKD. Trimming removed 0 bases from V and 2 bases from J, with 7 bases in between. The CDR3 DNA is TGTGCCATCAGTGAGTCCCCGTTAAACTATGGCTACACCTTC. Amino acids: CAISESPLNYGYTF.

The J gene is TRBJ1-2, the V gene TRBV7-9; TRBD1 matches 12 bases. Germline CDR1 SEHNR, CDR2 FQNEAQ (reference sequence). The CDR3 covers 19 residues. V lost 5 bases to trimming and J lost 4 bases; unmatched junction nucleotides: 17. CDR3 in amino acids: CASSQPPGQGASQGYGYTF. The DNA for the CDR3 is TGTGCCAGCAGCCAGCCCCCGGGACAGGGGGCGAGTCAAGGCTATGGCTACACCTTC.

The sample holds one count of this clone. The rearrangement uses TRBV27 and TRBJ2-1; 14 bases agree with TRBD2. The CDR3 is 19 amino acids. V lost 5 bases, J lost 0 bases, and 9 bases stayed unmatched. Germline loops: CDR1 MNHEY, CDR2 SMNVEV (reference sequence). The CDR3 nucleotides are TGTGCCAGCAGTCCCGGGACTAGCGGGGGCTGGAGCTCCTACAATGAGCAGTTCTTC. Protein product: CASSPGTSGGWSSYNEQFF.

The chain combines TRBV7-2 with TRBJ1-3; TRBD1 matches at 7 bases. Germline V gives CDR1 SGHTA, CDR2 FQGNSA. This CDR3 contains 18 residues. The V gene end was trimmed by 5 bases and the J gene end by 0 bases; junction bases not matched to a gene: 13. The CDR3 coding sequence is TGTGCCAGCAGCGAAACAGCAGGGGGTCCCCTCTCTGGAAACACCATATATTTT. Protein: CASSETAGGPLSGNTIYF.

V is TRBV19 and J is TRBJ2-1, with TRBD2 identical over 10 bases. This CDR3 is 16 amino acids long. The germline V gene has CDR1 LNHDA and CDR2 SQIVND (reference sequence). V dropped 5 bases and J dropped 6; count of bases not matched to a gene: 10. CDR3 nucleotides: TGTGCCAGTAGTTCCCAGTCTAGCGGGAGTATCAATGAGCAGTTCTTC. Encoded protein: CASSSQSSGSINEQFF.

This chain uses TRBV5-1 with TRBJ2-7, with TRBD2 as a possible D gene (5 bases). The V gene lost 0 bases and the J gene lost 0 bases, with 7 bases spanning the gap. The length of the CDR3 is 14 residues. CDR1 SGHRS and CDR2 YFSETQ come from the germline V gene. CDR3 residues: CASSLEDSSYEQYF. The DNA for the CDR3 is TGCGCCAGCAGCTTGGAGGACTCCTCCTACGAGCAGTACTTC.

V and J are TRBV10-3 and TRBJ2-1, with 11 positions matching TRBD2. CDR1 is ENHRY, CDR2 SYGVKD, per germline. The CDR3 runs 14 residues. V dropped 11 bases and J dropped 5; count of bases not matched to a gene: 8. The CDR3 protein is CAVSGTSGDNEQFF. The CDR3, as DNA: TGTGCCGTTTCCGGGACTAGCGGAGACAATGAGCAGTTCTTC.

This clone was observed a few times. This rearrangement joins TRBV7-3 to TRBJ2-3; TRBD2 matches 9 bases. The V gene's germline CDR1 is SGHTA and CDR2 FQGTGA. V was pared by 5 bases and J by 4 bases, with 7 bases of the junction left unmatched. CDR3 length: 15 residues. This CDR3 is CASSAVAGGPDTQYF. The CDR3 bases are TGTGCCAGCAGCGCCGTGGCGGGAGGGCCAGATACGCAGTATTTT. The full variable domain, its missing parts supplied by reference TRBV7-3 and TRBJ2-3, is GAGVSQTPSNKVTEKGKYVELRCDPISGHTALYWYRQSLGQGPEFLIYFQGTGAADDSGLPNDRFFAVRPEGSVSTLKIQRTERGDSAVYLCASSAVAGGPDTQYFGPGTRLTVL.

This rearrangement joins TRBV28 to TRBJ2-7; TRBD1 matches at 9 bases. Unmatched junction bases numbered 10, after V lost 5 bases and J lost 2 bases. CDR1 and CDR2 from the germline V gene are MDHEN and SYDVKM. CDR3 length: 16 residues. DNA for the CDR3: TGTGCCAGCAGTCAGAGACCGGGACAGGGCCCCTACGAGCAGTACTTC. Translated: CASSQRPGQGPYEQYF.

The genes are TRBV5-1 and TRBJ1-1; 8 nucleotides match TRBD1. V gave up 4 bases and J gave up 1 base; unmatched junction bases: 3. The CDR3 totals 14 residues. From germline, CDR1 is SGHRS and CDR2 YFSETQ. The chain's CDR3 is CASSTGQGNTEAFF. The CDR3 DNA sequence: TGCGCCAGCAGCACTGGACAGGGGAACACTGAAGCTTTCTTT.